At least ten counts were recorded for the clone carrying this TCR beta chain. Its target is not known. Germline and genes: mouse. The read falls 4 residues short of the CDR3 end, and the missing part is taken from the germline J gene. CDR1 is MNHDT and CDR2 is YYDKIL in the germline V gene. With 5 bases clipped from V and 1 base from J, the junction kept 1 base outside the gene matches. The CDR3 totals 14 residues. CD4, CD8alpha, NKG2D, NKG2ACE and other markers guided sorting of pooled cutaneous lymph node cells. This specimen comes from a study of CD8+ T cells in alopecia areata. Whole-study context: Transfer of skin from 6-12-month-old C3H/HeJ graft donors with spontaneous alopecia was made to approximately 7-11-week-old female C3H/HeJ mice. Study results and caveats: Sharing of TCRs across patients appeared less clear than in mice, possibly for HLA-related reasons. Resident alphabeta T-cell populations of normal skin are likewise subject to sequencing in scalp samples. Clonality in lesional scalp, especially alopecia totalis/universalis, exceeded that of normal scalp.

Investigators isolated RNA and reverse transcribed it into cDNA to act as the sequencing template. Produced via immunoSEQ multiplex PCR; TCRdb's table is partial and in-frame only. The data list approximately 280,000 clones, none observed once; more than 0.95% falls to the top ten. The specimen was CD4+ T cells sorted from a lymph node. The source is a C3H/HeJ mouse with alopecia areata. This mouse strain has H2-k as its MHC haplotype. The chain is built from TRBV17 and TRBJ1-1; 10 positions match TRBD1. CDR3 sequence reads: CASSDRGPNTEVFF. The DNA read from the CDR3 is TGTGCTAGCAGTGACAGGGGGCCGAACACA.